The entry below gives a single T cell receptor beta chain sequence along with its context. Its antigen is as yet unknown. With a much larger clone just one base away, this may be a read error. The conserved phenylalanine or tryptophan normally closing the CDR3 is absent here, so this likely arose from a read error. Semi-nested PCR with Nested Universal Primer A followed constant-region reverse priming of full-length variable regions. TCRdb called the 5' RACE reads again in MiXCR, with one record for every CDR3 protein. Found here are 35,000 to 50,000 distinct CDR3 sequences, roughly a fifth of them singletons; the top ten hold over 3.5%. General observations from the study: The TCR gene usage of tumor memory CD4+ T cells clustered together with blood and lymph node memory CD4+ cells and with lymph node naive CD4+ cells. Tumor Tregs overlapped most with tumor, then blood, naive CD4+ cells.

There are 13 residues in the CDR3. V lost 5 bases to trimming and J lost 6 bases, with 13 bases between them. Germline CDR1 and CDR2: LGHNA and YSLEER. Treg sorting used a CD4+CD25+CD127-/low gate. Sequenced input: Tregs sorted from blood. This receptor was obtained from a female donor with breast cancer. The chain uses TRBV4-3 and TRBJ1-1, with TRBD1 as a possible D gene (5 bases). The DNA for the CDR3 is TGCGCCAGCAGCAGAAATCAGGGCTCTGAAGCTTTCTAT. The encoded protein is CASSRNQGSEAFY.